This T cell receptor (beta chain) stems from a study of cytomegalovirus exposure and HLA in healthy donors. Healthy donors of bone marrow made up the group. Donors showed nominal health when sampled, although they likely had unrecorded immune exposures. The PCR was carried out with 60 Vbeta primers and 13 Jbeta primers. The method was immunoSEQ multiplex PCR; TCRdb's version includes in-frame clones alone and lacks a portion of them. Of some 130,000 clones listed, about 80% are singletons. Germline loops: CDR1 SGHNT, CDR2 YYREEE (reference sequence). This CDR3 spans 14 amino acids. Trimming took 3 bases from V and 3 from J; bases not matched to a gene: 6.

This sequence originates from a man younger than 35 in good health and CMV-seronegative. This chain connects TRBV5-4 to TRBJ2-7; 7 nucleotides line up with TRBD2. What was sequenced was PBMCs. The DNA for the CDR3 is TGTGCCAGCAGCTCCGAGCGGGGTATCTACGAGCAGTACTTC. Encoded protein: CASSSERGIYEQYF.